This T cell receptor beta chain was sequenced in a study of PD-L1 blockade in urothelial cancer. Synthetic spike-ins, TCR analog templates, were added into each PCR. Sequencing used immunoSEQ multiplex PCR; TCRdb keeps in-frame clones, though not all of them. The sample holds approximately 94,000 clones, more than 75% seen once. Time point given: pretreatment peripheral blood. J gave up 6 bases and V 4 bases, and 13 bases lay outside the gene matches. Looked up from germline, CDR1 is SGDLS and CDR2 is YYNGEE. This CDR3 comprises 16 residues. Sequenced here: PBMCs, sampled around atezolizumab (anti-PD-L1) treatment. The rearrangement joins TRBV9 to TRBJ2-1; TRBD2 matches 7 bases. This TCR came from a man aged 55 to 70 with urothelial cancer. CDR3 DNA sequence: TGTGCCAGCAGCTTAAGCGGGGAGGGAATAGGCAATGAGCAGTTCTTC. This encodes CASSLSGEGIGNEQFF.